The present entry profiles one TCR beta chain with its context. One entry per CDR3 protein, called by TCRdb with MiXCR from the RT-PCR reads. The sample contains some 960,000 distinct CDR3 sequences, about a sixth of which appear only once. The CDR3 has 15 residues. V lost 0 bases and J lost 6; bases outside the gene matches: 1. The germline V gene encodes CDR1 SGHAT and CDR2 FQNNGV. The data belong to a study of patients and donors after allogeneic stem cell transplantation. The TCR was taken from a human donor who was either an allogeneic HSCT recipient or a stem cell or donor lymphocyte infusion donor (not recorded which). It is not recorded whose cells these are; they may come from a transplant donor. The sequenced sample was blood, either unsorted or a sorted T cell fraction (not recorded which). This chain connects TRBV11-2 to TRBJ1-4, with 10 bases lining up with TRBD1. In DNA form, the CDR3 reads TGTGCCAGCAGCTTAGACGGGACAGGGGATGAAAAACTGTTTTTT. Its translation is CASSLDGTGDEKLFF.